This section outlines one T cell receptor (beta chain) sequence together with its context. This specimen belongs to a study of control samples from healthy donors and cancer patients. The assay was immunoSEQ multiplex PCR, and TCRdb's table has in-frame clones only and misses some. The sample comprises about 89,000 clones, about 85% of which are singletons, and approximately 2.1% rests with the top ten. The sequence was collected from a middle-aged woman in good health. The sample comprised blood.

CDR3 loop: CATSDARGPGNTIYF. The CDR3 DNA reads as TGTGCCACCAGTGATGCCAGGGGGCCTGGAAACACCATATATTTT. The V call is TRBV24-1, the J call TRBJ1-3, with 8 bases identical to TRBD1. The CDR3 covers 15 residues. V shed 3 bases, J shed 2 bases, and the junction held 2 bases outside the gene matches. CDR1 and CDR2 (germline): KGHDR, SFDVKD.